Listed below are T cell receptor beta chains from one sample, sequenced in a study of shared clonotypes between healthy human individuals. Profiling relied on immunoSEQ multiplex PCR, and the TCRdb table lists in-frame clones only, not all of them. The table records about 530,000 clones, about 75% of them present only once. The sample taken for sequencing was PBMCs. The receptors were sampled from a woman aged 40 to 50 in good health. Some clones in this sample may be carry-over from other donors' samples. Both conserved end residues are trimmed from each CDR3. The order of the fields is CDR3 protein, D gene, V gene. A D gene is named only where the DNA matches it firmly.

cdr3_aa: ASSPEGVSYEQY
d_call: -
v_call: TRBV7-2

cdr3_aa: AWSVGLAFYEQY
d_call: TRBD2
v_call: TRBV30

cdr3_aa: ASSQFQGARNETQY
d_call: TRBD1
v_call: TRBV16

cdr3_aa: ASSQDRGRAGGETQY
d_call: -
v_call: TRBV4-2

cdr3_aa: ASSPQGLGDTYEQY
d_call: -
v_call: TRBV18

cdr3_aa: SVEVGASTDTQY
d_call: -
v_call: TRBV29-1

cdr3_aa: ASSLRVVGGRDTQY
d_call: -
v_call: TRBV11-2

cdr3_aa: ASSPGREGFNNEQF
d_call: TRBD2
v_call: TRBV19

cdr3_aa: ASSIDVGRLAPGEQF
d_call: TRBD2
v_call: TRBV19

cdr3_aa: ASSWGNPLGETQY
d_call: -
v_call: TRBV7-2

cdr3_aa: SVGTSGSGEQY
d_call: TRBD2
v_call: TRBV29-1

cdr3_aa: ASSLGPSTDTQY
d_call: -
v_call: TRBV9

cdr3_aa: ATLGTSGLPEF
d_call: TRBD2
v_call: TRBV15

cdr3_aa: ASRPEQGAVQPQH
d_call: TRBD1
v_call: TRBV28

cdr3_aa: ASSTLGEQY
d_call: -
v_call: TRBV6-5

cdr3_aa: SATAADTQY
d_call: -
v_call: TRBV20-1

cdr3_aa: ASSANAGPSNEKLF
d_call: -
v_call: TRBV19

cdr3_aa: ASSLLWPRSNQPQH
d_call: -
v_call: TRBV28

cdr3_aa: ASSRRGDIQY
d_call: -
v_call: TRBV5-4

cdr3_aa: ASGGRAATGELF
d_call: -
v_call: TRBV19

cdr3_aa: ASSIGSLGGELF
d_call: -
v_call: TRBV11-3

cdr3_aa: ASSFKNDGNTGELF
d_call: -
v_call: TRBV7-9

cdr3_aa: ASSYWSGTSDEQY
d_call: -
v_call: TRBV6-5

cdr3_aa: ASSSSGRYETQY
d_call: TRBD2
v_call: TRBV5-4

cdr3_aa: ASSHYSDRQETQY
d_call: TRBD1
v_call: TRBV23-1

cdr3_aa: ASRTGGGSDTQY
d_call: TRBD1
v_call: TRBV27

cdr3_aa: ASSPSGDANTGELF
d_call: TRBD2
v_call: TRBV5-1

cdr3_aa: ASTQRTGTELDTQY
d_call: TRBD1
v_call: TRBV6-6

cdr3_aa: ASSLGRRGDYGYT
d_call: -
v_call: TRBV7-8

cdr3_aa: ATSRTLTVYEQY
d_call: -
v_call: TRBV15

cdr3_aa: ASSFYAGTPGYNEQF
d_call: -
v_call: TRBV11-2

cdr3_aa: AISDAGGVFPQPQH
d_call: TRBD1
v_call: TRBV10-3

cdr3_aa: ASGGAAYNEQF
d_call: -
v_call: TRBV28

cdr3_aa: ASRTSGANTGELF
d_call: TRBD2
v_call: TRBV19

cdr3_aa: AIAPDRGDTQY
d_call: TRBD1
v_call: TRBV10-3

cdr3_aa: ASIPDREPYNEQF
d_call: TRBD1
v_call: TRBV7-2

cdr3_aa: ASRDGEQY
d_call: -
v_call: TRBV28

cdr3_aa: ASSLTSGYSYEQY
d_call: TRBD2
v_call: TRBV7-9

cdr3_aa: ASRLAGGSTGELF
d_call: TRBD2
v_call: TRBV11-2